A single T cell receptor beta chain is shown here with its context. This sample is drawn from a study of shared clonotypes between healthy human individuals. CDR1 and CDR2 (germline): SNHLY, FYNNEI. V shed 2 bases and J shed 1 base, with 11 bases lying between them. This CDR3 contains 15 residues. CD45RO negativity and positive selection for CCR7 defined naive CD8 cells, a population that excluded terminally differentiated effector memory CD45RA+ cells. Measured with immunoSEQ multiplex PCR; TCRdb has only the in-frame clones, and not every one. In the table there are over 2,000,000 clones, about 94% of which are singletons.

Material for sequencing was naive CD8+ T cells from PBMCs. The sequence was collected from a man younger than 30 in good health. Some clones in this sample may be carry-over from other donors' samples. V and J are TRBV2 and TRBJ1-2; D is possibly TRBD1 (6 bases). CDR3 sequence reads: CASSESRGFNYGYTF. DNA for the CDR3: TGTGCCAGCAGTGAAAGCAGGGGATTTAACTATGGCTACACCTTC.